A selection of T cell receptor beta chains follows, all from one sample in a study of T cell responses to AZD1222 COVID-19 vaccine. Sequencing used immunoSEQ multiplex PCR; TCRdb keeps in-frame clones, though not all of them. This sample has over 85,000 clones, with 65% to 85% found just once. Source: peripheral blood, taken on day 0 of AZD1222 vaccination. The source of these receptors is an adult in good health. Both conserved end residues are part of each CDR3. Fields, in order: CDR3 protein, CDR3 length, J gene, V gene.

CAWSAYRGSNHGYTF | 15 | TRBJ1-2 | TRBV30
CASKHDGTGVGYTF | 14 | TRBJ1-2 | TRBV6-5
CASSQDWAYPYEQYF | 15 | TRBJ2-7 | TRBV4-1
CASSSIGGTEAFF | 13 | TRBJ1-1 | TRBV6-5
CASSSPAGPSGNTIYF | 16 | TRBJ1-3 | TRBV28
CASSFAGGGYEQYF | 14 | TRBJ2-7 | TRBV5-4
CASSLYRGSGQPQHF | 15 | TRBJ1-5 | TRBV28
CASSQPLRDRSKREQYF | 17 | TRBJ2-7 | TRBV4-1
CASSQDRSYTGELFF | 15 | TRBJ2-2 | TRBV14
CASSSGHSNTEAFF | 14 | TRBJ1-1 | TRBV5-1
CASRPPLGYSGNTIYF | 16 | TRBJ1-3 | TRBV6-6
CASSQEPRGALHEQYF | 16 | TRBJ2-7 | TRBV4-2
CASSQATSGNNEQFF | 15 | TRBJ2-1 | TRBV14
CASSLYDEQYF | 11 | TRBJ2-7 | TRBV7-2
CASSTGGNTEAFF | 13 | TRBJ1-1 | TRBV18
CASSGSRGNTQYF | 13 | TRBJ2-3 | TRBV7-2
CASSYGLGEQYF | 12 | TRBJ2-7 | TRBV6-2/TRBV6-3
CASTPAWAQETQYF | 14 | TRBJ2-5 | TRBV7-2
CASSLWADGYTF | 12 | TRBJ1-2 | TRBV12-3/TRBV12-4
CASTTGGAGNQPQHF | 15 | TRBJ1-5 | TRBV19
CASSTGMNTEAFF | 13 | TRBJ1-1 | TRBV18
CASSRTKSGTSGSGEQFF | 18 | TRBJ2-1 | TRBV6-2/TRBV6-3
CASSELASGRGTDTQYF | 17 | TRBJ2-3 | TRBV2
CASSGRLAGSQETQYF | 16 | TRBJ2-5 | TRBV6-1
CASSLQRVLSGNTIYF | 16 | TRBJ1-3 | TRBV7-9
CASSGQGGGNYGYTF | 15 | TRBJ1-2 | TRBV28
CASSRNLNTEAFF | 13 | TRBJ1-1 | TRBV7-2
CASSGGENTEAFF | 13 | TRBJ1-1 | TRBV27
CASSPGLAQETQYF | 14 | TRBJ2-5 | TRBV2
CASTEGTGPSEQYF | 14 | TRBJ2-7 | TRBV28
CASSFRPNYGYTF | 13 | TRBJ1-2 | TRBV28
CASSRRQGRVYEQYF | 15 | TRBJ2-7 | TRBV3-1/TRBV3-2
CASSLGYRGSGNSPLHF | 17 | TRBJ1-6 | TRBV7-8
CASSGGLAVNNEQFF | 15 | TRBJ2-1 | TRBV9
CASSFFNKEGFAEAFF | 16 | TRBJ1-1 | TRBV27
CASSLGGPPETQYF | 14 | TRBJ2-5 | TRBV7-3
CASSFSQWVNTEAFF | 15 | TRBJ1-1 | TRBV7-2
CASSYPRDREAFF | 13 | TRBJ1-1 | TRBV5-1
CASSGVKTLAYEQYF | 15 | TRBJ2-7 | TRBV5-6
CASSQDRVSTDTQYF | 15 | TRBJ2-3 | TRBV4-3
CASSPRGLAAQETQYF | 16 | TRBJ2-5 | TRBV18
CASSPPERAGELFF | 14 | TRBJ2-2 | TRBV18
CASSSIPQPQHF | 12 | TRBJ1-5 | TRBV12-3/TRBV12-4
CASSDGQGEFPQHF | 14 | TRBJ1-5 | TRBV11-1